Listed below are T cell receptor beta chains from one sample, sequenced in a study of T cell changes during pregnancy in multiple sclerosis. Assay: immunoSEQ multiplex PCR; the TCRdb copy retains only in-frame clones and omits some. The sample includes tens of thousands of clones, roughly 92% of them seen just once. The starting material was peripheral blood, obtained in the third trimester of pregnancy. The receptors were sampled from a female donor in good health, enrolled as a control in a pregnancy study. Each CDR3 is given with its conserved first and last residue. The order of the fields is J gene, D gene, V gene, clone size, CDR3 protein, CDR3 DNA. The D gene is left open where the match is weak. Size is omitted from some rows. Given values are once, few, many or a class for expanded clones.

>TRBJ2-7|NA|TRBV19|NA
CASRTSVGAYEQYF
TGTGCCAGTAGAACCTCGGTGGGGGCTTACGAGCAGTACTTC
>TRBJ1-4|TRBD1|TRBV28|NA
CASSLVGQGLFF
TGTGCCAGCAGTTTGGTGGGACAGGGACTGTTTTTT
>TRBJ2-5|NA|TRBV12-1|NA
CASPSGGLGETQYF
TGTGCCAGCCCCTCAGGGGGGCTTGGGGAGACCCAGTACTTC
>TRBJ2-7|NA|TRBV18|NA
CASSPQVTPGNEQYF
TGTGCCAGCTCACCACAGGTGACCCCAGGGAACGAGCAGTACTTC
>TRBJ2-3|NA|TRBV27|NA
CASRFQRAGWDTQYF
TGTGCCAGCAGGTTCCAGAGGGCCGGTTGGGATACGCAGTATTTT
>TRBJ2-3|NA|TRBV7-2|NA
CASSLVAISTDTQYF
TGTGCCAGCAGCTTAGTAGCAATTAGCACAGATACGCAGTATTTT
>TRBJ1-5|TRBD1|TRBV19|NA
CASTTGTGRYSNQPQHF
TGTGCCAGCACAACCGGGACAGGGCGGTATAGCAATCAGCCCCAGCATTTT
>TRBJ2-3|NA|TRBV30|NA
CAWSWGAGGTDTQYF
TGTGCCTGGAGCTGGGGGGCGGGGGGCACAGATACGCAGTATTTT
>TRBJ2-7|NA|TRBV9|NA
CASSVATSDWGAYEQYF
TGTGCCAGCAGCGTAGCTACGAGCGACTGGGGAGCCTACGAGCAGTACTTC
>TRBJ1-1|NA|TRBV10-3|few
CAISTDSRAEAFF
TGTGCCATCAGCACCGACAGTAGAGCTGAAGCTTTCTTT
>TRBJ2-5|TRBD2|TRBV6-1|NA
CASSETSGGAETQYF
TGTGCCAGCAGTGAAACTAGCGGGGGGGCCGAGACCCAGTACTTC
>TRBJ2-7|TRBD2|TRBV7-8|NA
CASSLASGGPYEQYF
TGTGCCAGCAGCTTAGCTAGCGGGGGACCCTACGAGCAGTACTTC
>TRBJ2-1|TRBD1|TRBV6-6|NA
CARAQHRGSLNEQFF
TGTGCCAGGGCACAACACAGGGGATCTCTCAATGAGCAGTTCTTC
>TRBJ2-3|TRBD1|TRBV2|NA
CASSDPQGALTDTQYF
TGTGCCAGCAGTGACCCACAGGGGGCCCTCACAGATACGCAGTATTTT
>TRBJ1-2|NA|TRBV29-1|NA
CSVDLGARYGYTF
TGCAGCGTTGATTTGGGGGCAAGGTATGGCTACACCTTC
>TRBJ2-3|NA|TRBV28|NA
CASSLFGEDTQYF
TGTGCCAGCAGTTTATTTGGGGAGGATACGCAGTATTTT
>TRBJ2-2|NA|TRBV5-1|NA
CASSLAVAGELFF
TGCGCCAGCAGCTTGGCGGTGGCCGGGGAGCTGTTTTTT
>TRBJ1-2|NA|TRBV7-8|NA
CASSLYLAGDGYTF
TGTGCCAGCAGCTTGTATCTTGCAGGGGATGGCTACACCTTC
>TRBJ2-4|NA|TRBV4-1|NA
CASSQEVLAKNIQYF
TGCGCCAGCAGCCAAGAGGTACTAGCCAAAAACATTCAGTACTTC
>TRBJ2-1|NA|TRBV9|NA
CASSERGNYEQFF
TGTGCCAGCAGCGAACGCGGGAACTATGAGCAGTTCTTC
>TRBJ2-7|TRBD1|TRBV28|NA
CASSFPRTGGDYEQYF
TGTGCCAGCAGTTTTCCTCGGACAGGGGGGGACTACGAGCAGTACTTC
>TRBJ2-7|TRBD2|TRBV14|NA
CASSQGLAREQYF
TGTGCCAGCAGCCAAGGACTAGCTCGTGAGCAGTACTTC
>TRBJ2-1|TRBD2|TRBV28|NA
CASISQAGVYNEQFF
TGTGCCAGCATATCACAAGCGGGGGTATACAATGAGCAGTTCTTC
>TRBJ2-3|TRBD1|TRBV6-1|NA
CASSIQGTDTQYF
TGTGCCAGCAGTATACAGGGGACAGATACGCAGTATTTT
>TRBJ2-1|NA|TRBV28|NA
CASSSPTPGTYNEQFF
TGTGCCAGCAGTTCACCCACCCCGGGAACATACAATGAGCAGTTCTTC
>TRBJ2-1|NA|TRBV28|once
CASSLRNEQFF
TGTGCCAGCAGTTTGAGGAATGAGCAGTTCTTC
>TRBJ2-7|NA|TRBV28|NA
CASRPQGGEQYF
TGTGCCAGCAGGCCACAGGGCGGCGAGCAGTACTTC